What follows describes a single TCR beta chain. This specimen comes from a study of regulatory T cells in long-lasting Graves disease. Time point of the sample: persistent/refractory GD, antithyroid drugs over 5 years with positive TRAb. PBMC-derived RNA was used for the TCR library. The TCR beta library used iRepertoire HTBI primers with Arm-PCR amplification of CDR3. From the multiplex PCR reads, TCRdb called clonotypes with MiXCR, one entry per CDR3 protein. The sample contains 400,000 to 500,000 distinct CDR3 sequences, 20% to 25% of which appear only once. Deletions cut 2 bases from V and 2 bases from J, with 14 bases between. Germline CDR1 and CDR2: SGHRS and YFSETQ. The CDR3 extends over 16 amino acids.

The chain carries TRBV5-1 and TRBJ2-4; no firm D call. The sequenced sample was peripheral blood mononuclear cells (PBMCs), obtained when the disease was refractory, from a patient treated with antithyroid drugs. This receptor was identified in a female donor with Graves disease. The CDR3 loop is CASSFGPHISKNIQYF. CDR3 in DNA: TGCGCCAGCAGCTTCGGACCGCACATCTCCAAAAACATTCAGTACTTC.